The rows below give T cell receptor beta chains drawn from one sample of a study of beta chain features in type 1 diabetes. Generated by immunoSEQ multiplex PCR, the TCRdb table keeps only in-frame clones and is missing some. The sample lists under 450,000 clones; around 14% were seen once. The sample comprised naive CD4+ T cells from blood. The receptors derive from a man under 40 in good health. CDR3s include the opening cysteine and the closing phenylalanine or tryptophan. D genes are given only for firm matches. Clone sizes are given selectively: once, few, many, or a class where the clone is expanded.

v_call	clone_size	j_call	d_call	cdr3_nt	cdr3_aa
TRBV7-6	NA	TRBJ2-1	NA	TGTGCCAGCAGCCCCCTGAGGGCGAGCTCCTACAATGAGCAGTTCTTC	CASSPLRASSYNEQFF
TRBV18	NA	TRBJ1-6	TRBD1	TGTGCCAGCTCACCGCGGGGACAGGGAGCTTCACCCCTCCACTTT	CASSPRGQGASPLHF
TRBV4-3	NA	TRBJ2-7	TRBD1	TGCGCCAGCAGTCTTGACAGGGAGAACGAGCAGTACTTC	CASSLDRENEQYF
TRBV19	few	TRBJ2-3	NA	TGTGCCAGTAGCCTACACACAGATACGCAGTATTTT	CASSLHTDTQYF
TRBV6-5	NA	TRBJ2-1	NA	TGTGCCAGCACCCAAGCGGGTGAGCAGTTCTTC	CASTQAGEQFF
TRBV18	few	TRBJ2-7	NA	TGTGCCAGCTCACCTCCCGGACTTTGGGGCGAGCAGTACTTC	CASSPPGLWGEQYF
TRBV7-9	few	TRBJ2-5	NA	TGTGCCAGCAGTCGACCGGATTACCAAGAGACCCAGTACTTC	CASSRPDYQETQYF
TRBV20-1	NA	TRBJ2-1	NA	TGCAGTGCTGGAGGGGTCGATGAGCAGTTCTTC	CSAGGVDEQFF
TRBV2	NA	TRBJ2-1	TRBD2	TGTGCCAGCAGTGCAAGCGGGAGTGCCTACAATGAGCAGTTCTTC	CASSASGSAYNEQFF
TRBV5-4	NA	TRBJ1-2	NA	TGTGCCAGCAGCTTGGCCGGAGGGTTAGTCTATGGCTACACCTTC	CASSLAGGLVYGYTF
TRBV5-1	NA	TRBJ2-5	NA	TGCGCCAGCAGTAGTAGGCAGTACCAAGAGACCCAGTACTTC	CASSSRQYQETQYF
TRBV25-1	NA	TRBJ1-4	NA	TGTGCCACCTGTGAGAGGGGCACTAATGAAAAACTGTTTTTT	CATCERGTNEKLFF
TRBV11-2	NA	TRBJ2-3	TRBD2	TGTGCCAGCAGCTTCACACTAGCGGTTACAGATACGCAGTATTTT	CASSFTLAVTDTQYF
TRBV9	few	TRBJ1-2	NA	TGTGCCAGCAGCGTAGCAGTTGGAAATGGCTACACCTTC	CASSVAVGNGYTF
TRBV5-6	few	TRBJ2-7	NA	TGTGCCAGCAGGAAACAGGGTTACAACGAGCAGTACTTC	CASRKQGYNEQYF
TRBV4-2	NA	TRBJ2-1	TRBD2	TGTGCCAGCAGCCCAGAGCGGGGCGGCTCCTACAATGAGCAGTTCTTC	CASSPERGGSYNEQFF
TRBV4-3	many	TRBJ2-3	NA	TGCGCCAGCAGCCAAGATCCGACTAGTCATGATACGCAGTATTTT	CASSQDPTSHDTQYF
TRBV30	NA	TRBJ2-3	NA	TGTGCCTGGAGTGGAGGAGGCGGTCCAGATACGCAGTATTTT	CAWSGGGGPDTQYF
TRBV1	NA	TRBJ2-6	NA	TGCACCAGCAGCCAAGATGGGGACAGGGGGCTCCTTAACTCTGGGGCCAACGTCCTGACTTTC	CTSSQDGDRGLLNSGANVLTF
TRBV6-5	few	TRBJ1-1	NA	TGTGCCAGCAGTTACAGTGGGAGGCTTGAAGCTTTCTTT	CASSYSGRLEAFF
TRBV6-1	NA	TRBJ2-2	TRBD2	TGTGCCAGCAGTGGGAGACTAGCGGGCGGGACCGGGGAGCTGTTTTTT	CASSGRLAGGTGELFF
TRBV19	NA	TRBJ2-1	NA	TGTGCCAGTAGTATTCCCAGTATGGGGACGGTGGAGCAGTTCTTC	CASSIPSMGTVEQFF
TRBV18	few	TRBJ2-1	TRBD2	TGTGCCAGCTCCCAACTGGGAGGGTCCTACAATGAGCAGTTCTTC	CASSQLGGSYNEQFF
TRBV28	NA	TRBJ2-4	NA	TGTGCCAGTACAGATGTAGCCAAAAACATTCAGTACTTC	CASTDVAKNIQYF
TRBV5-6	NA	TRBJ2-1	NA	TGTGCCAGCAGCTTGGTGGGAGGAGCTAATGAGCAGTTCTTC	CASSLVGGANEQFF
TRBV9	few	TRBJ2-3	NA	TGTGCCAGCAGCGTAGTGGGCCTGGATACGCAGTATTTT	CASSVVGLDTQYF
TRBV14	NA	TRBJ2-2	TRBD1	TGTGCCAGCAGACTCTCCGGGACAGGGAACACCGGGGAGCTGTTTTTT	CASRLSGTGNTGELFF
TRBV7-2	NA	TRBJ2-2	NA	TGTGCCAGCAGCTTACAGGTTGCCGGGGAGCTGTTTTTT	CASSLQVAGELFF
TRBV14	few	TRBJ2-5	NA	TGTGCCAGCAGCCAAGTACCGGAGACCCAGTACTTC	CASSQVPETQYF
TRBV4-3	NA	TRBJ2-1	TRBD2	TGCGCCAGCAGCCAAGATACGACTAGCGGGGTCTACAATGAGCAGTTCTTC	CASSQDTTSGVYNEQFF
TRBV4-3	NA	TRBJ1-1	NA	TGCGCCAGCAGCCAAGATCCGAGGTTGACTGAAGCTTTCTTT	CASSQDPRLTEAFF